What follows are 5 T cell receptor beta chains derived from one specimen sequenced in a study of T-cell memory formation after mild COVID-19. Using its own MiXCR run on the 5' RACE reads, TCRdb lists one record per CDR3 protein. Here the sample spans around 300,000 distinct CDR3 sequences, roughly 17% being singletons. The specimen sequenced was PBMCs or a T cell subset sorted from them (not recorded which). These receptors were obtained from a man younger than 35 who had mild COVID-19 (a few samples of this study predate the infection). Cell type and time point are not known.

The chain is built from TRBV9 and TRBJ2-1; 12 nucleotides agree with TRBD2. Trimming cost V 3 bases and J 6 bases; bases outside gene matches: 4. Germline CDR1 reads SGDLS; CDR2 reads YYNGEE. CDR3 size: 15 residues. CDR3 sequence: CASSDLAGGRNEQFF. The CDR3 nucleotides are TGTGCCAGCAGCGACCTAGCGGGGGGGCGCAATGAGCAGTTCTTC.

This clonotype occurred a few times. The genes are TRBV7-3 and TRBJ2-1, with TRBD1 as a possible D gene (6 bases). Per the germline V gene, CDR1 is SGHTA and CDR2 is FQGTGA. V shed 5 bases and J shed 1 base, with 15 bases lying between them. The CDR3 covers 16 residues. The CDR3: CASSGGGTQSYNEQFF. CDR3 DNA sequence: TGTGCCAGCAGCGGGGGCGGTACCCAATCCTACAATGAGCAGTTCTTC.

A remark on this clonotype: Possible read error: a much larger clone is one base away. The chain recombines TRBV3-1 with TRBJ2-7; no reliable D call. V gave up 0 bases and J gave up 2 bases, with 8 bases separating them. The CDR3 sequence is 14 residues long. Germline CDR1 is LGHDT and CDR2 is YNNKEL (reference sequence). The chain's CDR3 is CASSQDEGTYEQYF. The CDR3 DNA reads as TGTGCCAGCAGCCAAGATGAAGGGACCTACGAGCAGTACTTC.

The V and J genes are TRBV20-1 and TRBJ1-1; perhaps TRBD1 as D (6 bases). Trimming removed 0 bases from V and 1 base from J, with 12 bases in between. Germline CDR1 and CDR2: DFQATT and SNEGSKA (reference sequence). This CDR3 comprises 15 residues. The CDR3 here is CSARDLETGNTEAFF. The CDR3 bases are TGCAGTGCTAGAGATTTGGAGACAGGGAACACTGAAGCTTTCTTT.

This clonotype was found a few times. V usage is TRBV2 and J usage is TRBJ1-4; D gene uncertain. The germline CDR1 and CDR2 sequences are SNHLY and FYNNEI. CDR3 length: 13 amino acids. The ends were cut back, 6 bases at V and 4 bases at J, with 9 bases in the middle. In nucleotides, the CDR3 is TGTGCCAGCAGAAGGCCGGGTAATGAAAAACTGTTTTTT. Amino acids: CASRRPGNEKLFF.